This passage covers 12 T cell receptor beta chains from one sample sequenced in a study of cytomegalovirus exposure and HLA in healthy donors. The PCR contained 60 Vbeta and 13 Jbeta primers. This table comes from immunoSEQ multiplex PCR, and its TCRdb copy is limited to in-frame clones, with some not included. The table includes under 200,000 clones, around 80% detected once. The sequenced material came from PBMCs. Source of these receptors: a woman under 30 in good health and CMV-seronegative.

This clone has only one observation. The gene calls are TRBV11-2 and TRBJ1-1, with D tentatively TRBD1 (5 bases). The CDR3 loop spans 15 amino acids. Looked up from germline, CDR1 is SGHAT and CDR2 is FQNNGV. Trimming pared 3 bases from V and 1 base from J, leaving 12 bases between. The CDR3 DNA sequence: TGTGCCAGCAGCTTTACGGCAGGGTCGAACACTGAAGCTTTCTTT. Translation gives CASSFTAGSNTEAFF.

CDR3 coding DNA: TGCGCCAGCAGCTTCCAGGGGGCTGGCACAGATACGCAGTATTTT. This codes for CASSFQGAGTDTQYF. This chain uses TRBV5-1 with TRBJ2-3; TRBD1 matches at 8 bases. The CDR3 is made up of 15 amino acids. With V trimmed by 2 bases and J by 1 base, 3 bases remained unmatched. CDR1 and CDR2 from the germline V gene are SGHRS and YFSETQ. Full variable domain (outside the CDR3, taken from reference TRBV5-1 and TRBJ2-3): KAGVTQTPRYLIKTRGQQVTLSCSPISGHRSVSWYQQTPGQGLQFLFEYFSETQRNKGNFPGRFSGRQFSNSRSEMNVSTLELGDSALYLCASSFQGAGTDTQYFGPGTRLTVL.

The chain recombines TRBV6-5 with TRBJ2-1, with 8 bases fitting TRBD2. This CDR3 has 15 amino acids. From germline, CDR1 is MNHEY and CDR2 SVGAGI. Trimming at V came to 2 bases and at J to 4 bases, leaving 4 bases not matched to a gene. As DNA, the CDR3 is TGTGCCAGCAGTTACAGGCGGGAGGAGTACAATGAGCAGTTCTTC. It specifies CASSYRREEYNEQFF.

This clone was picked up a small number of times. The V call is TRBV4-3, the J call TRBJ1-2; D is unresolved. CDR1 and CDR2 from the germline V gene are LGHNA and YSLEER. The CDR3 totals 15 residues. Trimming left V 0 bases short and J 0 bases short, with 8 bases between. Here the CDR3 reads CASSQDTGTNYGYTF. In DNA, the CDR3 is TGCGCCAGCAGCCAAGACACCGGGACTAACTATGGCTACACCTTC.

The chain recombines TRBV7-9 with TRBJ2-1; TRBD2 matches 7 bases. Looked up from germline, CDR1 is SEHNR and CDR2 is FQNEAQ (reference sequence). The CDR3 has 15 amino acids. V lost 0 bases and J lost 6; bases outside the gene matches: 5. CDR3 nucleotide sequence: TGTGCCAGCAGCTTAGCTAGCGGGCTAGCCAATGAGCAGTTCTTC. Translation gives CASSLASGLANEQFF.

The CDR3 DNA follows: TGTGCCAGCAGCTTAGGGCGACAGGGCGCTGAAGCTTTCTTT. It translates to CASSLGRQGAEAFF. The V call is TRBV7-2, the J call TRBJ1-1; 7 bases map to TRBD1. The CDR3 is made up of 14 amino acids. V lost 1 base and J lost 6; bases outside the gene matches: 5. CDR1 is SGHTA and CDR2 is FQGNSA in the germline V gene.

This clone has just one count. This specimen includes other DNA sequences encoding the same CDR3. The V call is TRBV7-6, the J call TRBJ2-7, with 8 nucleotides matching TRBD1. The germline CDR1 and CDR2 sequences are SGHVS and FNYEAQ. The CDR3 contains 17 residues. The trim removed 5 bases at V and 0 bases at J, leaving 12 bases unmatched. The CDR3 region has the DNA TGTGCCAGCAGCCCTGACCAGACAGGGGATAACTCCTACGAGCAGTACTTC. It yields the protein CASSPDQTGDNSYEQYF.

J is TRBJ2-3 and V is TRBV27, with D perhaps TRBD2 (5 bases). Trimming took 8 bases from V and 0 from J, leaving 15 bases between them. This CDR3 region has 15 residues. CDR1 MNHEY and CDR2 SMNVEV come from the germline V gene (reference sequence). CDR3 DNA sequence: TGTGCCAGCTCTAAGGGCCCGGGGAGCACAGATACGCAGTATTTT. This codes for CASSKGPGSTDTQYF.

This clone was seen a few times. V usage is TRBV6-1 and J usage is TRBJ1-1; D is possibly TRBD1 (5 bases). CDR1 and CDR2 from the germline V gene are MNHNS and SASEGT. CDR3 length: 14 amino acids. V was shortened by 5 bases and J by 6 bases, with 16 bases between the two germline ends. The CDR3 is CASSRPETAPEAFF. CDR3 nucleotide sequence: TGTGCCAGCAGTCGACCCGAGACAGCCCCTGAAGCTTTCTTT.

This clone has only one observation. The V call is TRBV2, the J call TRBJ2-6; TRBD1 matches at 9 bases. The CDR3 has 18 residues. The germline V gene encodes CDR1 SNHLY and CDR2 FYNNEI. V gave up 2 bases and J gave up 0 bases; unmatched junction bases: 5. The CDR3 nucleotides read TGTGCCAGCAGTGAATACGGGACAGGGTACTCTGGGGCCAACGTCCTGACTTTC. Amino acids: CASSEYGTGYSGANVLTF. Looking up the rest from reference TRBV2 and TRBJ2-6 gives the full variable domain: EPEVTQTPSHQVTQMGQEVILRCVPISNHLYFYWYRQILGQKVEFLVSFYNNEISEKSEIFDDQFSVERPDGSNFTLKIRSTKLEDSAMYFCASSEYGTGYSGANVLTFGAGSRLTVL.

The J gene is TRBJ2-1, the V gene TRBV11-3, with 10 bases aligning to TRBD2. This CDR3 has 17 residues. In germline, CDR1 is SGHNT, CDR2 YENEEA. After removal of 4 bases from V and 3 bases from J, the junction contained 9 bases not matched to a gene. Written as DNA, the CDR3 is TGTGCCAGCAGCTCCTCGGGCCCTAGCGGGGGCTACAATGAGCAGTTCTTC. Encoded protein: CASSSSGPSGGYNEQFF. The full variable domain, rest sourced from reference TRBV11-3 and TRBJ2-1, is EAGVVQSPRYKIIEKKQPVAFWCNPISGHNTLYWYLQNLGQGPELLIRYENEEAVDDSQLPKDRFSAERLKGVDSTLKIQPAELGDSAVYLCASSSSGPSGGYNEQFFGPGTRLTVL.

As DNA, the CDR3 is TGTGCCAGCAGTGAAGGCACAGGGCTTGGCTACACCTTC. This translates into CASSEGTGLGYTF. The V and J genes are TRBV6-1 and TRBJ1-2; D is possibly TRBD1 (6 bases). The CDR3 has 13 amino acids. CDR1 is MNHNS and CDR2 is SASEGT in the germline V gene. The ends were cut back, 1 base at V and 7 bases at J, with 10 bases in the middle.